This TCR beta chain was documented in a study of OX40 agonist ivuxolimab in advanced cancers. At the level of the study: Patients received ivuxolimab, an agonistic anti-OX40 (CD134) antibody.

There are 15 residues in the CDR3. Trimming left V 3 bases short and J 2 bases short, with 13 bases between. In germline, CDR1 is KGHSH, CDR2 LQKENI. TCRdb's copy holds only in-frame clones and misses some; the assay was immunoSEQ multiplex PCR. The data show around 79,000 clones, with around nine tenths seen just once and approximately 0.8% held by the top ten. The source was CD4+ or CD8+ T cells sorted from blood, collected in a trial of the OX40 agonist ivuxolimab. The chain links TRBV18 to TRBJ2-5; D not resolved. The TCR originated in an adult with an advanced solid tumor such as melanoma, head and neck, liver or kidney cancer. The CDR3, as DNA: TGTGCCAGCTCACCTCTATCGGCCAGACAAGAGACCCAGTACTTC. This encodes CASSPLSARQETQYF.